This is a list of T cell receptor beta chains from one sample in a study of control samples from healthy donors and cancer patients. Profiled with immunoSEQ multiplex PCR; TCRdb holds only in-frame clones, not every one. The sample has tens of thousands of clones; about 89% are singletons. Sequenced material: blood. These receptors came from a man aged 50-60 years in good health. CDR3s include the opening cysteine and the closing phenylalanine or tryptophan. A D gene is named only where the DNA matches it firmly. Rows give clone size only sometimes, using once, few, many, or a class for an expanded clone.

>TRBD1|TRBJ2-1|TRBV6-6|.
CASSLDRSYNEQFF
>.|TRBJ2-3|TRBV11-1|.
CASSPFPPDTQYF
>TRBD1|TRBJ1-2|TRBV13|.
CASSPWTGMNYGYTF
>.|TRBJ1-2|TRBV6-1|.
CASSEVGLAGIDGYTF
>TRBD1|TRBJ1-5|TRBV7-2|.
CASSLGDRVSTQPQHF
>.|TRBJ2-7|TRBV27|.
CASSIGGYEQYF
>TRBD2|TRBJ2-5|TRBV7-6|.
CASSLAGEGRETQYF
>TRBD2|TRBJ2-3|TRBV3-1/TRBV3-2|.
CASSQVRLAGGYTQYF
>.|TRBJ1-2|TRBV27|.
CASSPQARVDGWWLGYTF
>.|TRBJ1-2|TRBV2|.
CASSALKGSGGYTF
>.|TRBJ2-2|TRBV7-9|.
CASSPMRVPGELFF
>.|TRBJ2-3|TRBV3-1/TRBV3-2|.
CASSPLGDTQYF
>TRBD1|TRBJ2-7|TRBV5-1|.
CASSLGQDNEQYF
>.|TRBJ1-2|TRBV5-4|.
CASSPPTGWGYTF
>TRBD1|TRBJ2-1|TRBV6-2/TRBV6-3|.
CASSYLRAGQGIAYEQFF
>.|TRBJ1-2|TRBV30|.
CAWNRDRLSLGYTF
>TRBD1|TRBJ2-7|TRBV18|.
CASSPQGAEQYF
>.|TRBJ2-3|TRBV3-1/TRBV3-2|.
CASSSSMGDTDTQYF
>TRBD1|TRBJ2-7|TRBV18|.
CASSEGANYEQYF
>.|TRBJ1-6|TRBV12-3/TRBV12-4|.
CASSSNSPLHF
>.|TRBJ1-5|TRBV21-1|once
CASRSRGRSNQPQHF
>TRBD1|TRBJ2-1|TRBV18|few
CASSLPYRGVAYNEQFF
>.|TRBJ2-3|TRBV7-8|.
CASSLGLGGGADTQYF
>.|TRBJ1-1|TRBV5-6|.
CASSSQGRNTEAFF
>.|TRBJ1-5|TRBV19|once
CASSPVAGSRSNQPQHF
>.|TRBJ1-2|TRBV6-5|.
CATLPPGSNYGYTF
>TRBD2|TRBJ2-1|TRBV5-6|.
CASSLWRTSSGDEQFF
>.|TRBJ2-3|TRBV3-1/TRBV3-2|few
CASSQGAGQIFF
>.|TRBJ1-5|TRBV27|.
CASSPPGGLNEPQHF
>.|TRBJ2-7|TRBV7-2|.
CASSPSVSSYEQYF
>TRBD1|TRBJ2-7|TRBV4-1|.
CASSQGGQGDYEQYF
>.|TRBJ1-3|TRBV19|.
CATSPSSGNTIYF
>TRBD2|TRBJ2-1|TRBV11-2|.
CASSLRDYLSHEQFF
>.|TRBJ2-3|TRBV27|.
CASSVRGGPRSTDTQYF
>.|TRBJ1-2|TRBV11-2|once
CASSPPMKSPGGTF
>.|TRBJ2-7|TRBV5-5|few
CASTITGTAAYEQYF
>.|TRBJ2-5|TRBV6-6|once
CASSYTRGSETQYF
>.|TRBJ2-5|TRBV11-2|.
CASLGQGRYQETQYF
>.|TRBJ1-1|TRBV10-3|.
CAISDSPGRRNTEAFF
>.|TRBJ2-3|TRBV24-1|.
CATSDFGPRDSDTQYF
>.|TRBJ2-5|TRBV11-3|.
CASSLDPQETQYF
>.|TRBJ1-1|TRBV11-1|.
CASSLGVPQGNAFF
>TRBD1|TRBJ1-5|TRBV7-3|.
CASSLKTGGGQPQHF
>TRBD1|TRBJ1-1|TRBV29-1|.
CSVENTGTGATEAFF
>TRBD2|TRBJ2-7|TRBV4-3|.
CASSQGTSGADSYEQYF
>.|TRBJ2-7|TRBV9|.
CASSGSGTRTYEQYF